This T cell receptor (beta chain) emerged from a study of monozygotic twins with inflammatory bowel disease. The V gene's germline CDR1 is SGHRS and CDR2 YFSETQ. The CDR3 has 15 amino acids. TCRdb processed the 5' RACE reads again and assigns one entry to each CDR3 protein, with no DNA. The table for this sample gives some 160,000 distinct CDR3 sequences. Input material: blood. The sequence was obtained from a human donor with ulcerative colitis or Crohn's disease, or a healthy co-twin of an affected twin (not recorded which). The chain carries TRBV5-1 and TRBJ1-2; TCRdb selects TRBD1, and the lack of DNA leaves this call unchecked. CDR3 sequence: CASSLDPGFTGTYTF. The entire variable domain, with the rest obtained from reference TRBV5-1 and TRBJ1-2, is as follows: KAGVTQTPRYLIKTRGQQVTLSCSPISGHRSVSWYQQTPGQGLQFLFEYFSETQRNKGNFPGRFSGRQFSNSRSEMNVSTLELGDSALYLCASSLDPGFTGTYTFGSGTRLTVV.